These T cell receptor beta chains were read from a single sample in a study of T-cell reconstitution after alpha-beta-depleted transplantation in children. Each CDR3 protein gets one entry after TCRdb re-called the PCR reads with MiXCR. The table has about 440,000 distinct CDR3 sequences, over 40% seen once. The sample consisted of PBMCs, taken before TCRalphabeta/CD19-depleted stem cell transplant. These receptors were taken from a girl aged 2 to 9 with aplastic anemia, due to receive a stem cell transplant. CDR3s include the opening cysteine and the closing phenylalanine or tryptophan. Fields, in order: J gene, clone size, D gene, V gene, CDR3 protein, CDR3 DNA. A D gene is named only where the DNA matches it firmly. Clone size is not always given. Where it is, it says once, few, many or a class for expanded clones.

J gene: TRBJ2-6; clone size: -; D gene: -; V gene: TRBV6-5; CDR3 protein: CASSYFAVGANVLTF; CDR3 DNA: TGTGCCAGCAGTTACTTCGCGGTTGGGGCCAACGTCCTGACTTTC
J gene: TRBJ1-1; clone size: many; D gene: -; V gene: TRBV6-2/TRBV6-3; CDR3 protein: CASSYPQGPLNTEAFF; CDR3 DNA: TGTGCCAGCAGTTACCCCCAAGGCCCATTGAACACTGAAGCTTTCTTT
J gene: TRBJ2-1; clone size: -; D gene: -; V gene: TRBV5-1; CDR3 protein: CASSPAGSGYNEQFF; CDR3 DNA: TGCGCCAGCAGCCCTGCGGGGAGCGGATACAATGAGCAGTTCTTC
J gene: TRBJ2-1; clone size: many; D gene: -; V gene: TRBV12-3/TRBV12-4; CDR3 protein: CASSLRRQSYNEQFF; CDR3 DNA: TGTGCCAGCAGTTTACGTAGACAGAGCTACAATGAGCAGTTCTTC
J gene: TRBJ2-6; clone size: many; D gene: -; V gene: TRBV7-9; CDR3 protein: CASSLTGGANVLTF; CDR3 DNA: TGTGCCAGCAGCTTAACCGGGGGAGCCAACGTCCTGACTTTC
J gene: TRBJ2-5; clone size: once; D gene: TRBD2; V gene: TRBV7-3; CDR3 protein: CASSLIGEGKTQYF; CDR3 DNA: TGTGCCAGCAGCTTAATTGGGGAGGGGAAGACCCAGTACTTC
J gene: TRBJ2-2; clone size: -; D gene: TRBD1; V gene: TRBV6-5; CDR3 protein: CASSYGDRVLSLTGELFF; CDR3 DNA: TGTGCCAGCAGTTACGGGGACAGGGTACTCTCCCTCACCGGGGAGCTGTTTTTT
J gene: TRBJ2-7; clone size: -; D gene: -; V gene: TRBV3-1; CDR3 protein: CASSQEYLGGQYSYEQYF; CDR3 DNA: TGTGCCAGCAGCCAAGAGTACTTAGGCGGCCAGTATTCCTACGAGCAGTACTTC
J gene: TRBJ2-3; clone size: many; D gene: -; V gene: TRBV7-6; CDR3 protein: CASSLRGGTDTQYF; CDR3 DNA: TGTGCCAGCAGCTTAAGGGGGGGCACAGATACGCAGTATTTT
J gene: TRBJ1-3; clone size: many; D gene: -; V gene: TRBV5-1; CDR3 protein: CASSINSGNTIYF; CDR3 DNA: TGCGCCAGCAGCATCAACAGCGGAAACACCATATATTTT
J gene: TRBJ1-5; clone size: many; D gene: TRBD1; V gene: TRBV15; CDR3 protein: CAAYDGYTGTGGPQPQHF; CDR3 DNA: TGTGCCGCCTACGATGGATATACCGGGACAGGGGGCCCTCAGCCCCAGCATTTT